The 27 T cell receptor beta chains presented below share a single source sample, sequenced in a study of regulatory T cells in long-lasting Graves disease. Noted time point: newly diagnosed GD, antithyroid drugs for less than 3 months. PBMCs provided the RNA from which the TCR library was made. Building of the TCR beta libraries involved iRepertoire HTBI primers and Arm-PCR of CDR3 regions. One entry per CDR3 protein, called by TCRdb with MiXCR from the multiplex PCR reads. Of 530,000 or so distinct CDR3 sequences in the sample, about 16% were seen once. This sample also appeared in a second study, on T cells in Graves' hyperthyroidism and ophthalmopathy.

The specimen was peripheral blood mononuclear cells (PBMCs), collected at new diagnosis, from a patient treated with antithyroid drugs. The receptor source for this set is a man between 18 and 35 years old with Graves disease.

The sample holds a few counts of this clonotype. The chain combines TRBV7-9 with TRBJ1-2; no firm D call. The CDR3 is 15 amino acids. Looked up from germline, CDR1 is SEHNR and CDR2 is FQNEAQ (reference sequence). Trimming removed 3 bases at V and 1 base at J, with 12 bases between. In DNA, the CDR3 is TGTGCCAGCAGCTTCGGCGAGGGAGTTAACTATGGCTACACCTTC. Protein: CASSFGEGVNYGYTF.

This clonotype appeared a few times. The CDR3 here is CASSQRHSVSYNEQFF. CDR3 nucleotides: TGTGCCAGCAGCCAACGACATTCCGTCTCCTACAATGAGCAGTTCTTC. This chain joins TRBV11-3 and TRBJ2-1, with D uncertain. The CDR3 is made up of 16 amino acids. The V end was cut by 5 bases, the J end by 0 bases, with 14 bases between. CDR1 and CDR2 (germline): SGHNT, YENEEA.

Many counts were recorded for this clonotype. The rearrangement joins TRBV28 to TRBJ2-5; 12 bases are a match to TRBD2. CDR3 size: 19 residues. The V and J ends lost 5 bases and 4 bases, in that order; junction bases with no gene match: 17. CDR1 is MDHEN and CDR2 is SYDVKM in the germline V gene. CDR3 DNA: TGTGCCAGCAGTCTGGGCAATAGACTAGCGGGAGAGATTGGAGAGACCCAGTACTTC. Translated, it gives CASSLGNRLAGEIGETQYF.

The rearrangement uses TRBV15 and TRBJ1-2; D unresolved. The V gene's germline CDR1 is LNHNV and CDR2 YYDKDF (reference sequence). Trimming shortened V by 0 bases and J by 6 bases, and 14 bases separated the two germline ends. The CDR3 is 15 residues long. The CDR3 loop is CATSREPREADGYTF. The CDR3 bases are TGTGCCACCAGCAGAGAACCCAGAGAGGCGGATGGCTACACCTTC.

The chain has TRBV29-1 and TRBJ1-3, with 7 bases lining up with TRBD1. This CDR3 spans 13 amino acids. The junction had 1 base not matched to a gene; V was cut back by 4 bases and J by 1 base. In germline, CDR1 is SQVTM, CDR2 ANQGSEA. The CDR3, as DNA: TGCAGCGTTGGGGACAGTTCTGGAAACACCATATATTTT. As protein: CSVGDSSGNTIYF.

This clonotype was observed a handful of times. The J gene is TRBJ2-1, the V gene TRBV7-2, with unresolved D. The ends were cut back, 7 bases at V and 7 bases at J, with 8 bases in the middle. The CDR3 has 11 amino acids. CDR1 and CDR2 from the germline V gene are SGHTA and FQGNSA. The CDR3 protein is CASTLRNEQFF. The CDR3 bases are TGTGCCAGCACCCTTAGAAATGAGCAGTTCTTC.

This clonotype has at least ten counts. The gene calls are TRBV5-1 and TRBJ2-1; 7 nucleotides agree with TRBD1. The CDR3 totals 15 residues. V dropped 0 bases and J dropped 5; count of bases not matched to a gene: 5. The germline V gene has CDR1 SGHRS and CDR2 YFSETQ. As DNA, the CDR3 is TGCGCCAGCAGCTTGGGGGCGACAGGGAACAATGAGCAGTTCTTC. Translating gives CASSLGATGNNEQFF. Full variable domain (rest looked up from reference TRBV5-1 and TRBJ2-1): KAGVTQTPRYLIKTRGQQVTLSCSPISGHRSVSWYQQTPGQGLQFLFEYFSETQRNKGNFPGRFSGRQFSNSRSEMNVSTLELGDSALYLCASSLGATGNNEQFFGPGTRLTVL.

This clonotype has only a few counts. Compared with germline, one end of the junction differs, possibly owing to a read error. The chain combines TRBV13 with TRBJ2-1; 8 bases map to TRBD2. Germline CDR1 PRHDT, CDR2 FYEKMQ (reference sequence). The CDR3 spans 13 residues. The CDR3 protein is CASSRTSYDEQFF. The CDR3 DNA sequence: TGTGCCAGCAGCCGGACTAGCTACGATGAGCAGTTCTTC.

A few counts support this clonotype. This chain uses TRBV3-1 with TRBJ2-3; unclear D gene. Deletions cut 1 base from V and 6 bases from J, with 8 bases between. Germline V gene sequence: CDR1 LGHDT, CDR2 YNNKEL (reference sequence). The CDR3 consists of 13 residues. The CDR3 DNA reads TGTGCCAGCAGCCAAGGCCAGACCGATACGCAGTATTTT. Protein sequence: CASSQGQTDTQYF.

The chain employs TRBV7-3 and TRBJ2-7; tentative D call: TRBD2 (6 bases). Germline V lookup: CDR1 SGHTA, CDR2 FQGTGA. The CDR3 runs to 13 residues. The ends were cut back, 8 bases at V and 10 bases at J, with 21 bases in the middle. The CDR3 loop is CASALSGGDHQYF. The CDR3 DNA reads TGTGCCAGCGCCCTCTCAGGCGGGGACCACCAGTACTTC.

Only a few counts were recorded for this clonotype. This chain joins TRBV7-3 and TRBJ2-3; 10 positions agree with TRBD2. CDR1 and CDR2 from the germline V gene are SGHTA and FQGTGA. The CDR3 has 17 amino acids. The V and J ends lost 2 bases and 0 bases, in that order; junction bases with no gene match: 5. CDR3 sequence reads: CASSLAAGGLSTDTQYF. Written as DNA, the CDR3 is TGTGCCAGCAGCTTAGCAGCGGGAGGGCTCAGCACAGATACGCAGTATTTT.

This clonotype came up a few times. This chain links TRBV12-3 or TRBV12-4 with TRBJ2-7; D is possibly TRBD1 (5 bases). V was shortened by 0 bases and J by 10 bases, with 13 bases between the two germline ends. This CDR3 region has 13 residues. For the CDR3, the DNA is TGTGCCAGCAGTTTAGCGCAGGGTGAAAAACAGTACTTC. It codes for CASSLAQGEKQYF.

The table lists this clonotype with many counts. The V call is TRBV20-1, the J call TRBJ2-1; D unclear. Per germline, CDR1 DFQATT and CDR2 SNEGSKA (reference sequence). This CDR3 is 10 amino acids long. V gave up 3 bases and J gave up 10 bases, with 7 bases separating them. The CDR3 sequence: CSASSLEQFF. The CDR3 DNA sequence: TGCAGTGCTAGCTCCTTAGAGCAGTTCTTC.

This clonotype was observed many times. This chain joins TRBV11-2 and TRBJ2-3; 8 bases are a match to TRBD2. The CDR3 runs 16 residues. CDR1 SGHAT and CDR2 FQNNGV come from the germline V gene. J lost 4 bases, V lost 4 bases, and 10 bases had no gene match. CDR3: CASSSIFSGNADTQYF. The CDR3 DNA sequence: TGTGCCAGCAGCTCGATCTTTAGCGGGAACGCAGATACGCAGTATTTT.

This clonotype was picked up many times. V is TRBV6-1 and J is TRBJ2-7; 10 bases map to TRBD2. The J call may not be correct, given that the DNA end is closer to TRBJ2-5. The germline V gene encodes CDR1 MNHNS and CDR2 SASEGT. The CDR3 extends over 16 amino acids. CDR3 residues: CASSPLRTSGQETQYF. The CDR3 DNA reads TGTGCCAGCAGTCCTCTGAGGACTAGCGGTCAAGAGACCCAGTACTTC.

V gene TRBV7-9 combines with J gene TRBJ2-7, with 8 bases aligning to TRBD1. The CDR3 has 14 residues. V lost 5 bases to trimming and J lost 3 bases; unmatched junction nucleotides: 6. The germline V gene has CDR1 SEHNR and CDR2 FQNEAQ (reference sequence). The CDR3 DNA reads TGTGCCAGCAGCCTGGACAGGGCGCTCTACGAGCAGTACTTC. As protein: CASSLDRALYEQYF.

The chain couples TRBV6-2 or TRBV6-3 to TRBJ2-4; the D gene is possibly TRBD1 (6 bases). The CDR3 sequence is 13 residues long. The V and J ends lost 4 bases and 9 bases respectively, with 13 bases between them. Per the germline V gene, CDR1 is MNHEY and CDR2 is SVGEGT. CDR3 loop: CASSSRTVSIQYF. DNA of the CDR3: TGTGCCAGCAGTTCCCGGACAGTCTCCATTCAGTACTTC.

V usage is TRBV12-3 or TRBV12-4 and J usage is TRBJ1-6; 12 positions match TRBD1. Trimming took 7 bases from V and 7 from J; bases not matched to a gene: 5. This CDR3 is built from 15 residues. The CDR3 nucleotides read TGTGCCAGCACCCGGGACAGGGGGCTCAATTCACCCCTCCACTTT. Encoded protein: CASTRDRGLNSPLHF.

This clonotype was counted ten times or more. This chain connects TRBV28 to TRBJ2-1; D unclear. V shed 3 bases and J shed 5 bases, with 11 bases lying between them. Germline CDR1 is MDHEN and CDR2 is SYDVKM. The CDR3 spans 14 residues. CDR3: CASSFPGSNNEQFF. CDR3 nucleotides: TGTGCCAGCAGTTTCCCCGGCAGCAACAATGAGCAGTTCTTC.

This chain links TRBV4-1 with TRBJ1-1; perhaps TRBD1 as D (6 bases). V shed 4 bases and J shed 7 bases, with 10 bases lying between them. The CDR3 covers 12 residues. Germline assignment: CDR1 MGHRA and CDR2 YSYEKL. CDR3 nucleotides: TGCGCCAGCAGCCGGGGGACAAGTGAAGCTTTCTTT. This codes for CASSRGTSEAFF.

This clonotype occurred a few times. The CDR3 DNA reads as TGTGCCAGCAGTTCCAGACAGGGATACACTGAAGCTTTCTTT. Its protein is CASSSRQGYTEAFF. This sequence joins TRBV27 and TRBJ1-1; 7 nucleotides match TRBD1. The germline V gene has CDR1 MNHEY and CDR2 SMNVEV (reference sequence). V was clipped by 4 bases and J by 3 bases; unmatched bases: 5. This CDR3 has 14 amino acids.

This clonotype was seen many times. The V and J genes are TRBV28 and TRBJ1-2; 9 nucleotides match TRBD1. Germline V lookup: CDR1 MDHEN, CDR2 SYDVKM. J gave up 0 bases and V 4 bases, and 9 bases lay outside the gene matches. The CDR3 is made up of 17 amino acids. Here the CDR3 reads CASSSMGQGLANYGYTF. Written as DNA, the CDR3 is TGTGCCAGCAGTTCAATGGGACAGGGCCTCGCTAACTATGGCTACACCTTC.

This clonotype was found many times. The V gene is TRBV7-3, the J gene TRBJ2-3, with D tentatively TRBD2 (5 bases). This CDR3 has 16 amino acids. V was cut by 5 bases and J by 2 bases, with 17 bases left in between. Germline CDR1 is SGHTA and CDR2 is FQGTGA. The CDR3 reads CASSPRLGSATDTQYF. The CDR3 nucleotides read TGTGCCAGCAGCCCTCGTTTGGGGAGTGCCACAGATACGCAGTATTTT.

Only one count was recorded for this clonotype. A much more abundant neighbour one base away suggests this may be a read error. V and J are TRBV6-1 and TRBJ1-4; D ambiguous. The CDR3 has 14 amino acids. Trimming pared 6 bases from V and 0 bases from J, leaving 8 bases between. The germline gives CDR1 MNHNS, CDR2 SASEGT. The CDR3 loop is CASSSVATNEKLFF. CDR3 DNA sequence: TGTGCCAGCAGCTCAGTGGCAACTAATGAAAAACTGTTTTTT.

V and J are TRBV30 and TRBJ2-1; D uncertain. The ends were cut back, 1 base at V and 15 bases at J, with 19 bases in the middle. CDR3 length: 13 amino acids. Germline V gene data show CDR1 as GTSNPN and CDR2 as SVGIG (reference sequence). As DNA, the CDR3 is TGTGCCTGGAGTGCACGGTGGCGAGGTAATCCGTTCTTC. Encoded protein: CAWSARWRGNPFF.

The rearrangement joins TRBV28 to TRBJ2-1, with TRBD2 matching 7 bases. Per the germline V gene, CDR1 is MDHEN and CDR2 is SYDVKM. The CDR3 is made up of 16 amino acids. J was trimmed by 3 bases and V by 7 bases; bases with no gene match: 12. The CDR3 loop reads CASTSGGSGGYNEQFF. CDR3 in DNA: TGTGCCAGCACCTCCGGCGGGAGTGGCGGCTACAATGAGCAGTTCTTC.

This clonotype showed up just a few times. The V gene is TRBV7-9, the J gene TRBJ1-1; TRBD1 matches 7 bases. The germline gives CDR1 SEHNR, CDR2 FQNEAQ (reference sequence). V lost 7 bases and J lost 7; bases outside the gene matches: 18. The CDR3 contains 16 residues. The CDR3 nucleotides read TGTGCCAGCAACTCCCCCGATGGACAGGCGGGGTATGAAGCTTTCTTT. Translating gives CASNSPDGQAGYEAFF.